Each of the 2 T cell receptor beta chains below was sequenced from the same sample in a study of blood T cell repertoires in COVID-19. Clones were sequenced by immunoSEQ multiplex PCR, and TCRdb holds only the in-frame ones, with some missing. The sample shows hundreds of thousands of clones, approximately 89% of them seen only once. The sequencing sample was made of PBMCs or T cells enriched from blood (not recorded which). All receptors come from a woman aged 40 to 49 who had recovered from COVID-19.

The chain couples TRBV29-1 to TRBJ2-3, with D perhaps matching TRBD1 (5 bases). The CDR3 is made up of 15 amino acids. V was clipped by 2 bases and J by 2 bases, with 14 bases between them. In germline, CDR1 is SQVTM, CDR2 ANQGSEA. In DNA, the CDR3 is TGCAGCGTTGAACCACAAGGGGAAAACACAGATACGCAGTATTTT. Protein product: CSVEPQGENTDTQYF.

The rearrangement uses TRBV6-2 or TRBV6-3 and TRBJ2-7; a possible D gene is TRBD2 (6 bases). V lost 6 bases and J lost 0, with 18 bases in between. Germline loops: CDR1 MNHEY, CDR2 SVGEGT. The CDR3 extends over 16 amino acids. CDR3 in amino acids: CASSPFLTRGSYEQYF. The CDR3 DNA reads TGTGCCAGCAGCCCTTTTTTGACTAGAGGCTCCTACGAGCAGTACTTC.